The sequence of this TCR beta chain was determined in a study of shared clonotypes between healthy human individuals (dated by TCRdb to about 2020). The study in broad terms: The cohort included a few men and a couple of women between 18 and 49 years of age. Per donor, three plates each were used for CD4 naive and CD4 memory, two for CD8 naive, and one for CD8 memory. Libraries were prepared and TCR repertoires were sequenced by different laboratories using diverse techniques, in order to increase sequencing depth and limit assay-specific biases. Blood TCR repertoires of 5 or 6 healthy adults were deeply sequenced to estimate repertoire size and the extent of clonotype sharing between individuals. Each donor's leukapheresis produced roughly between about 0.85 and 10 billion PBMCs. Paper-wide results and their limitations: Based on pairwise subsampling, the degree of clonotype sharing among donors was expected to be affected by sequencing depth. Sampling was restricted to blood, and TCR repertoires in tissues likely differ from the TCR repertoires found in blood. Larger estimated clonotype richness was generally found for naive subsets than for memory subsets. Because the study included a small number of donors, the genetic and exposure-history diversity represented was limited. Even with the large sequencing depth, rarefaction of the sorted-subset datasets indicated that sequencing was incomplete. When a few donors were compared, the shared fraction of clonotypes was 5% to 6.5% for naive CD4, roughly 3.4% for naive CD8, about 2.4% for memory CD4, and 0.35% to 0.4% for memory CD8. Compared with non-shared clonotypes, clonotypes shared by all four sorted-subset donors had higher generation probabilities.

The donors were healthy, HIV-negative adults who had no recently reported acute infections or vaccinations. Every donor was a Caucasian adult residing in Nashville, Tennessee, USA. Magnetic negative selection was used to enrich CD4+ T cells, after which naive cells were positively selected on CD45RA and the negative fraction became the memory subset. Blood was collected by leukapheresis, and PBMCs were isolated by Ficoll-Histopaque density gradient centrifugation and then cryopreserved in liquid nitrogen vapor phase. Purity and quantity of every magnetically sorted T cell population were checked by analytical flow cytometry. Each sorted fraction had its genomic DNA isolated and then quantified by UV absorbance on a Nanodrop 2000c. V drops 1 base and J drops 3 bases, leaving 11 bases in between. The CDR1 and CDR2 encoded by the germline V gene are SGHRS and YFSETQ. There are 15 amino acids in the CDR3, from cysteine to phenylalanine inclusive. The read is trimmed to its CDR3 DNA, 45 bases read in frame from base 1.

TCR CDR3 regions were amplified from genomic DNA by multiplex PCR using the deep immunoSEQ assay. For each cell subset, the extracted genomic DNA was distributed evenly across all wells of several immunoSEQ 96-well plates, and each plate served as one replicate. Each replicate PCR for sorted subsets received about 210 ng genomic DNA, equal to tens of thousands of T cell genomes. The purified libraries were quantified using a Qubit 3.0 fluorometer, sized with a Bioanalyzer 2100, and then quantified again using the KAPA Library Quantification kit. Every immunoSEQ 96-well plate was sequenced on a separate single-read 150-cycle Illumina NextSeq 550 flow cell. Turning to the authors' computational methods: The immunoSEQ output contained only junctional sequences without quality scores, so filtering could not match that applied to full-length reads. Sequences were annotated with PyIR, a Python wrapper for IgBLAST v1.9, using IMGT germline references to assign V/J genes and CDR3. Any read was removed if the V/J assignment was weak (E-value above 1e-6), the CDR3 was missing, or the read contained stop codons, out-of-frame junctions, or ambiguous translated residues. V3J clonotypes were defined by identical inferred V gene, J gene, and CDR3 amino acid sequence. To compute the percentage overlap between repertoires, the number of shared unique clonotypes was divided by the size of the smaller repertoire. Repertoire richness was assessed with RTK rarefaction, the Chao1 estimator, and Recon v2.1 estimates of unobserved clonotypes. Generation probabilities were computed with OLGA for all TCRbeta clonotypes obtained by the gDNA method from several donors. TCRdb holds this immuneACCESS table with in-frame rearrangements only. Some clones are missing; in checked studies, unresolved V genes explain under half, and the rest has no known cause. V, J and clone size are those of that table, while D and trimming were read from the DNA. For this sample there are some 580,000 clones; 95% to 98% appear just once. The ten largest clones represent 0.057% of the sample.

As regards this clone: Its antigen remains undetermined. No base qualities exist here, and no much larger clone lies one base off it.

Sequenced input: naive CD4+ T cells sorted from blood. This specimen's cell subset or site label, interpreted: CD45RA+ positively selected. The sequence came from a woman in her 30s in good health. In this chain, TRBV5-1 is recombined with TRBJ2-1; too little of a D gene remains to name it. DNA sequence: TGCGCCAGCAGCTTGAATTTGGGGAACTACAATGAGCAGTTCTTC. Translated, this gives CASSLNLGNYNEQFF.